Given below is one TCR beta chain in context. The sample comes from a study of cytomegalovirus exposure and HLA in healthy donors. The CDR3 loop spans 12 amino acids. V was pared by 3 bases and J by 5 bases, with 7 bases between. Germline V gene lookup returns CDR1 LNHDA and CDR2 SQIVND (reference sequence). This PCR relied on a set of 60 Vbeta primers and 13 Jbeta primers. Clones were sequenced by immunoSEQ multiplex PCR, and TCRdb holds only the in-frame ones, with some missing. The table includes 85,000 to 110,000 clones, 79% detected once. The TCR comes from a man between 50 and 59 years old in good health and CMV-seropositive. The genes are TRBV19 and TRBJ1-1; D is uncertain. Sequenced material: PBMCs. The CDR3 spells CASSIRSTEAFF. The CDR3 DNA sequence: TGTGCCAGTAGTATTAGAAGTACTGAAGCTTTCTTT.